The rows below give T cell receptor beta chains drawn from one sample of a study of cytomegalovirus exposure and HLA in healthy donors. Repertoires were generated with immunoSEQ multiplex PCR, while TCRdb's copy carries only in-frame clones and drops some. The top ten clones hold around 11% of a sample with about 250,000 clones, roughly 90% of them seen once. The sample comprised PBMCs. The receptors originated from a man younger than 35 in good health and CMV-seropositive. Both conserved end residues are part of each CDR3. The D gene is left open where the match is weak. A row's size may be missing; if present it is once, few, many or a size class.

clone size	D gene	J gene	V gene	CDR3 protein	CDR3 DNA
-	TRBD2	TRBJ2-7	TRBV9	CASSVKAGVYEQYF	TGTGCCAGCAGCGTAAAGGCGGGGGTCTACGAGCAGTACTTC
-	-	TRBJ2-7	TRBV19	CASSTIPGDEQYF	TGTGCCAGTAGTACCATTCCGGGGGACGAGCAGTACTTC
once	TRBD1	TRBJ2-1	TRBV5-1	CASSHRDRFDEQFF	TGCGCCAGCAGCCACCGGGACAGGTTCGATGAGCAGTTCTTC
-	-	TRBJ2-2	TRBV27	CASRRPGTGELFF	TGTGCCAGCAGACGCCCAGGCACCGGGGAGCTGTTTTTT
-	-	TRBJ2-7	TRBV6-1	CASSVGVGMIYEQYF	TGTGCCAGCAGTGTAGGAGTAGGGATGATCTACGAGCAGTACTTC
once	-	TRBJ1-1	TRBV7-9	CASSPTVEAFF	TGTGCCAGCAGCCCCACGGTCGAAGCTTTCTTT
-	TRBD2	TRBJ2-1	TRBV30	CAWSAGTSFLAEQFF	TGTGCCTGGAGTGCCGGGACTAGCTTCTTAGCCGAGCAGTTCTTC
-	-	TRBJ2-7	TRBV5-5	CASSWALTDYEQYF	TGTGCCAGCAGCTGGGCCTTGACAGACTACGAGCAGTACTTC
-	-	TRBJ2-5	TRBV25-1	CASSEYKQDGETQYF	TGTGCCAGCAGTGAATATAAACAGGACGGGGAGACCCAGTACTTC
-	-	TRBJ1-1	TRBV4-1	CASSQVYRDNTEAFF	TGCGCCAGCAGCCAAGTATATCGGGATAACACTGAAGCTTTCTTT
once	TRBD1	TRBJ1-2	TRBV6-4	CASSPTGEVGYGYTF	TGTGCCAGCAGCCCTACAGGGGAGGTTGGGTATGGCTACACCTTC
once	TRBD2	TRBJ2-3	TRBV6-4	CASSESSGRADTQYF	TGTGCCAGCAGTGAATCTAGCGGGAGGGCAGATACGCAGTATTTT
-	-	TRBJ1-4	TRBV27	CASSLGGSTNEKLFF	TGTGCCAGCAGTTTAGGGGGGTCAACTAATGAAAAACTGTTTTTT
-	-	TRBJ1-2	TRBV7-2	CASSSQGAANYGYTF	TGTGCCAGCAGCTCTCAGGGAGCAGCTAACTATGGCTACACCTTC
few	TRBD1	TRBJ1-2	TRBV28	CASSLRAGGGGYTF	TGTGCCAGCAGTTTACGGGCAGGGGGCGGTGGCTACACCTTC
-	-	TRBJ1-1	TRBV2	CASQGNTEAFF	TGTGCCAGCCAGGGGAACACTGAAGCTTTCTTT
-	-	TRBJ2-7	TRBV27	CASSLSGSPEQYF	TGTGCCAGCAGTTTATCGGGCAGCCCCGAGCAGTACTTC
-	TRBD2	TRBJ2-7	TRBV10-3	CAITGGGDGSYEQYF	TGTGCCATCACCGGGGGAGGGGACGGTTCCTACGAGCAGTACTTC
-	-	TRBJ1-5	TRBV6-1	CASRRRNQPQHF	TGTGCCAGCAGAAGGAGGAATCAGCCCCAGCATTTT
-	-	TRBJ2-5	TRBV5-1	CASSLNLGETQYF	TGCGCCAGCAGCTTAAATCTGGGGGAGACCCAGTACTTC
-	-	TRBJ2-7	TRBV9	CASSVGQGLSYEQYF	TGTGCCAGCAGCGTAGGGCAGGGCCTCTCCTACGAGCAGTACTTC
-	-	TRBJ2-2	TRBV11-1	CASSLRNRDTGELFF	TGTGCCAGCAGCTTAAGAAACAGGGACACCGGGGAGCTGTTTTTT
few	-	TRBJ1-5	TRBV19	CASSPRGDFNQPQHF	TGTGCCAGTAGTCCCCGTGGTGATTTCAATCAGCCCCAGCATTTT
-	-	TRBJ2-2	TRBV5-1	CASSPQGKAGELFF	TGCGCCAGCAGCCCGCAGGGTAAAGCCGGGGAGCTGTTTTTT
-	-	TRBJ2-5	TRBV28	CASSSDYTQYF	TGTGCCAGCAGTTCAGATTACACCCAGTACTTC